The rows below give T cell receptor beta chains drawn from one sample of a study of T cell responses to AZD1222 COVID-19 vaccine. Method: immunoSEQ multiplex PCR; TCRdb's copy keeps in-frame clones and lacks some. The sample includes 130,000 to 150,000 clones, 90% to 95% of them seen just once. Material: peripheral blood, obtained after recovery from COVID-19. These receptor sequences come from an adult who had recovered from COVID-19. Both conserved end residues are trimmed from each CDR3. Each record gives: clone size, CDR3 length, V gene, CDR3 protein. Size is omitted from some rows. Given values are once, few, many or a class for expanded clones.

clone size: NA; CDR3 length: 13; V gene: TRBV18; CDR3 protein: ASSRDSSGANVLT
clone size: NA; CDR3 length: 13; V gene: TRBV5-1; CDR3 protein: ASSPLAGTGGEQF
clone size: NA; CDR3 length: 13; V gene: TRBV7-2; CDR3 protein: ASSFSDSSNQPQH
clone size: NA; CDR3 length: 12; V gene: TRBV7-3; CDR3 protein: ASSLRASTDTQY
clone size: once; CDR3 length: 17; V gene: TRBV6-2/TRBV6-3; CDR3 protein: ASSYKVGTSGRAADTQY
clone size: NA; CDR3 length: 11; V gene: TRBV24-1; CDR3 protein: ATRWEQGGEAF
clone size: NA; CDR3 length: 14; V gene: TRBV5-5; CDR3 protein: ASSLILGPQPYGYT
clone size: NA; CDR3 length: 13; V gene: TRBV24-1; CDR3 protein: ATSEVGTSNQPQH
clone size: NA; CDR3 length: 16; V gene: TRBV10-3; CDR3 protein: AISGGGDGRAIRTTQY
clone size: NA; CDR3 length: 15; V gene: TRBV7-9; CDR3 protein: ASSLRRREDTYNEQF
clone size: NA; CDR3 length: 12; V gene: TRBV19; CDR3 protein: ASRAGTGAYEQY
clone size: NA; CDR3 length: 16; V gene: TRBV3-1/TRBV3-2; CDR3 protein: ASSQDKGGSINTGELF
clone size: NA; CDR3 length: 13; V gene: TRBV28; CDR3 protein: ASSLREGSWNIQY
clone size: NA; CDR3 length: 14; V gene: TRBV15; CDR3 protein: ATSNRHGTGSYEQY
clone size: NA; CDR3 length: 12; V gene: TRBV14; CDR3 protein: ASSQAGDAYEQY
clone size: NA; CDR3 length: 14; V gene: TRBV28; CDR3 protein: ASSPFNRRAQETQY
clone size: NA; CDR3 length: 15; V gene: TRBV5-1; CDR3 protein: ASSPHASGISSDTQY
clone size: once; CDR3 length: 11; V gene: TRBV28; CDR3 protein: ASRPDRDQPQH
clone size: NA; CDR3 length: 14; V gene: TRBV7-2; CDR3 protein: ASSLNVVAGGRMEF
clone size: NA; CDR3 length: 15; V gene: TRBV19; CDR3 protein: ASSIRGAGVEHNEQF
clone size: NA; CDR3 length: 14; V gene: TRBV11-2; CDR3 protein: ASSYRSGRFSGELF
clone size: NA; CDR3 length: 14; V gene: TRBV9; CDR3 protein: ASSPPTGTANEKLF
clone size: NA; CDR3 length: 9; V gene: TRBV12-3/TRBV12-4; CDR3 protein: ASSFPGELF
clone size: once; CDR3 length: 14; V gene: TRBV10-2; CDR3 protein: ASSESRGAGVTEAF
clone size: NA; CDR3 length: 13; V gene: TRBV15; CDR3 protein: ATSKDRGGGQPQH
clone size: NA; CDR3 length: 12; V gene: TRBV19; CDR3 protein: ASSLGTAQETQY
clone size: NA; CDR3 length: 9; V gene: TRBV5-6; CDR3 protein: ASSLNTEAF
clone size: NA; CDR3 length: 13; V gene: TRBV29-1; CDR3 protein: SVEGTSGSLNEQF
clone size: NA; CDR3 length: 14; V gene: TRBV18; CDR3 protein: ASSPLGGDGSYEQY
clone size: NA; CDR3 length: 13; V gene: TRBV5-6; CDR3 protein: ASSPTGRPLYEQY
clone size: NA; CDR3 length: 12; V gene: TRBV9; CDR3 protein: ASSVDSYNSPLH
clone size: NA; CDR3 length: 9; V gene: TRBV20-1; CDR3 protein: STPGTYEQY
clone size: few; CDR3 length: 11; V gene: TRBV30; CDR3 protein: AWSVQTAAKQY
clone size: NA; CDR3 length: 11; V gene: TRBV7-8; CDR3 protein: ASSLPGPYEQY
clone size: once; CDR3 length: 14; V gene: TRBV19; CDR3 protein: ASSIPQGGQGTEAF
clone size: NA; CDR3 length: 10; V gene: TRBV27; CDR3 protein: ASSFRGNEQF
clone size: NA; CDR3 length: 12; V gene: TRBV5-1; CDR3 protein: ASTLGGAWETQY
clone size: NA; CDR3 length: 12; V gene: TRBV3-1/TRBV3-2; CDR3 protein: ASSPPQGRAEAF
clone size: once; CDR3 length: 16; V gene: TRBV11-2; CDR3 protein: ASSLGRDRAVRNYGYT
clone size: NA; CDR3 length: 11; V gene: TRBV28; CDR3 protein: ATQGKGNQPQH
clone size: NA; CDR3 length: 12; V gene: TRBV11-1; CDR3 protein: ASSLGTSFNEQF